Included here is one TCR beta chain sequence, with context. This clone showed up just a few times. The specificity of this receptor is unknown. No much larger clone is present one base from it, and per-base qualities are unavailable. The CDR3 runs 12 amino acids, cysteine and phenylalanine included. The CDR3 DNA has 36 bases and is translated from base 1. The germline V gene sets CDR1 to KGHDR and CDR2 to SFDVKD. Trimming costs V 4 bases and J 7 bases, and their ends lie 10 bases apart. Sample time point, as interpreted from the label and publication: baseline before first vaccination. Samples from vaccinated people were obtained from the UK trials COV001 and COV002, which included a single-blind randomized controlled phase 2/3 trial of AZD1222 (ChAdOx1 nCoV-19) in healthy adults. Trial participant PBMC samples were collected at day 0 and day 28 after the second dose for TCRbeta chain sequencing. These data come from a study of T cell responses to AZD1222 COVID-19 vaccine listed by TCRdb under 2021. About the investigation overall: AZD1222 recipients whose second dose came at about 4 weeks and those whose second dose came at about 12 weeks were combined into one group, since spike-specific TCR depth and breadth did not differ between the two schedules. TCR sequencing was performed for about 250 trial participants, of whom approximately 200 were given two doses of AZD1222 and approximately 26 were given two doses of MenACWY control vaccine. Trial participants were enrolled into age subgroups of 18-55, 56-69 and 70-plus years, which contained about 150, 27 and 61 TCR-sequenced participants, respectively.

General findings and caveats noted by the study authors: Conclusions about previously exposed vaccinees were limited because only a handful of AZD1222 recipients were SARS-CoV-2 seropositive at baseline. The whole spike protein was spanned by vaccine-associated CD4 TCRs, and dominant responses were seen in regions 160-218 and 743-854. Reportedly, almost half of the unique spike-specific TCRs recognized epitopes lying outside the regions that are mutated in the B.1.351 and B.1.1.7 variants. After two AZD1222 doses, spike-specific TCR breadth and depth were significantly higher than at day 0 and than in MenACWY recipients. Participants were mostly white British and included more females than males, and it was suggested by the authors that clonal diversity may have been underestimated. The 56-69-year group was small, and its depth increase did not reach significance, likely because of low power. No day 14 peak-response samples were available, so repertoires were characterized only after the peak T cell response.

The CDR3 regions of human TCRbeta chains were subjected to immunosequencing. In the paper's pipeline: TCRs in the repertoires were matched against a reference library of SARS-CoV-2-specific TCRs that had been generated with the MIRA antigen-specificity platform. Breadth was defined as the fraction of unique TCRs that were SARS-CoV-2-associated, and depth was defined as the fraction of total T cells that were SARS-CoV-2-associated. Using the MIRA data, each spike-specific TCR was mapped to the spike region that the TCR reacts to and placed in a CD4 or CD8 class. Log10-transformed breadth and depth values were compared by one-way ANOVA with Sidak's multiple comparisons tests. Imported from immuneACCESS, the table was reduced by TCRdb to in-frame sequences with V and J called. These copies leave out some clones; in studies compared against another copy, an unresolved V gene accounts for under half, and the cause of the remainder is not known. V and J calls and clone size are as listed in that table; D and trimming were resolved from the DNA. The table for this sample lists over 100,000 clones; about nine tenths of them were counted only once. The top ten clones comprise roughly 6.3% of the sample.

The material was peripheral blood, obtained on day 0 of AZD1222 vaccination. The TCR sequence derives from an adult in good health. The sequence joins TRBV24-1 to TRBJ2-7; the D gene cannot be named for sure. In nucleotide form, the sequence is TGTGCCACCAGTGACAACGGACGGGAGCAGTACTTC. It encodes CATSDNGREQYF.